This TCR beta chain was sequenced during a study of blood T cell repertoires in COVID-19. At the level of the study: Some COVID-19 samples were acute and others convalescent; all came from the United States, Italy and Spain.

The germline CDR1 and CDR2 sequences are MDHEN and SYDVKM. Trimming at V came to 5 bases and at J to 2 bases, leaving 4 bases not matched to a gene. The CDR3 extends over 16 amino acids. TCRdb's copy holds only in-frame clones and misses some; the assay was immunoSEQ multiplex PCR. The sample lists tens of thousands of clones, around 85% occurring once. What was sequenced was peripheral blood. The source is a human donor in a cohort sampled during active COVID-19. The V and J genes are TRBV28 and TRBJ2-5, with 14 bases matching TRBD2. The CDR3 DNA reads TGTGCCAGCAGTCCCCGACTAGCGGGAGGGCAAGAGACCCAGTACTTC. Residues: CASSPRLAGGQETQYF.